These 17 T cell receptor beta chains originate from one sample sequenced in a study of blood T cell repertoires in COVID-19. Clones were sequenced by immunoSEQ multiplex PCR, and TCRdb holds only the in-frame ones, with some missing. Found here are about 38,000 clones, roughly 80% of them singletons; the top ten hold roughly 5%. The sequencing input was peripheral blood. The receptor source for this set is a man aged 45-60 years with active COVID-19.

The V and J genes are TRBV11-3 and TRBJ2-2; D is unclear. V was cut by 4 bases and J by 4 bases, with 13 bases left in between. The CDR3 has 15 residues. In germline, CDR1 is SGHNT, CDR2 YENEEA. The CDR3 region has the DNA TGTGCCAGCAGCTCCGAACGGTCGAGCACCGGGGAGCTGTTTTTT. Residues: CASSSERSSTGELFF.

V is TRBV6-5 and J is TRBJ2-6, with 7 bases fitting TRBD1. This CDR3 region has 15 residues. Germline CDR1 is MNHEY and CDR2 is SVGAGI. Losses at the gene ends were 5 bases for V and 2 bases for J; bases not matched to a gene: 3. The CDR3 reads CASSQQGTGANVLTF. CDR3 DNA: TGTGCCAGCAGTCAACAGGGGACTGGGGCCAACGTCCTGACTTTC.

This chain uses TRBV15 with TRBJ1-1, with 9 bases that match TRBD1. This CDR3 is 14 amino acids long. V lost 1 base, J lost 7 bases, and 4 bases stayed unmatched. Germline CDR1 LNHNV, CDR2 YYDKDF (reference sequence). The DNA for the CDR3 is TGTGCCACCAGCAGAGGAGGACAGGGGAGTGAAGCTTTCTTT. Translated: CATSRGGQGSEAFF.

This clone was found once. This same CDR3 is encoded by further DNA sequences in the sample. This chain uses TRBV9 with TRBJ2-7; TRBD2 is a possible D gene (5 bases). CDR3 length: 12 amino acids. Between the trimmed V and J ends, which lost 0 bases and 6 bases, there was a span of 7 bases. The germline gives CDR1 SGDLS, CDR2 YYNGEE. CDR3 sequence reads: CASSVVGGEQYF. CDR3 nucleotide sequence: TGTGCCAGCAGCGTAGTCGGAGGCGAGCAGTACTTC.

This chain joins TRBV4-2 and TRBJ2-3; 9 bases match TRBD1. The V segment lost 6 bases and the J segment 2 bases; nucleotides outside the gene matches: 15. Germline assignment: CDR1 LGHNA and CDR2 YNFKEQ. The CDR3 has 18 amino acids. The CDR3 nucleotides read TGTGCCAGCAGTCCCTATTACAAGACAGGGGGGGACACAGATACGCAGTATTTT. It encodes CASSPYYKTGGDTDTQYF.

The chain combines TRBV6-6 with TRBJ2-3; 8 nucleotides agree with TRBD2. From germline, CDR1 is MNHNY and CDR2 SVGAGI (reference sequence). The CDR3 consists of 12 residues. The J segment lost 3 bases and the V segment lost 11 bases, leaving 4 bases of the junction unmatched. The CDR3 nucleotides are TGTGCCTCGGGGGGGCGGACAGATACGCAGTATTTT. Its protein product is CASGGRTDTQYF.

V usage is TRBV2 and J usage is TRBJ2-7; TRBD2 might be the D (5 bases). The length of the CDR3 is 12 residues. The germline gives CDR1 SNHLY, CDR2 FYNNEI. The germline V and J ends were trimmed by 6 bases and 1 base, with 7 bases remaining between them. CDR3 sequence reads: CASRRESYEQYF. CDR3 DNA sequence: TGTGCCAGCAGACGGGAATCCTACGAGCAGTACTTC.

The genes are TRBV5-6 and TRBJ2-5, with D unclear. Trimming took off 1 base at V and 4 bases at J, with 5 bases between the two ends. The germline V gene has CDR1 SGHDT and CDR2 YYEEEE. The CDR3 is made up of 12 amino acids. CDR3 amino acids: CASSLRSETQYF. The CDR3 DNA sequence: TGTGCCAGCAGCTTGCGTTCAGAGACCCAGTACTTC. Variable domain in full (rest from reference TRBV5-6 and TRBJ2-5): DAGVTQSPTHLIKTRGQQVTLRCSPKSGHDTVSWYQQALGQGPQFIFQYYEEEERQRGNFPDRFSGHQFPNYSSELNVNALLLGDSALYLCASSLRSETQYFGPGTRLLVL.

The J gene is TRBJ2-5, the V gene TRBV9, with 7 bases that match TRBD1. The CDR3 runs 13 residues. Germline V CDR1 and CDR2: SGDLS, YYNGEE. After removal of 5 bases from V and 5 bases from J, the junction contained 6 bases not matched to a gene. Here the CDR3 reads CASSADRVETQYF. The CDR3, as DNA: TGTGCCAGCAGTGCTGACAGGGTGGAGACCCAGTACTTC.

The chain combines TRBV27 with TRBJ1-5; D not resolved. Trimming stripped 2 bases from V and 6 bases from J, with 20 bases between. Germline assignment: CDR1 MNHEY and CDR2 SMNVEV (reference sequence). This CDR3 has 17 residues. CDR3 in DNA: TGTGCCAGCAGTTTAATTTCGGCGGTGGGAGTTGTTCAGCCCCAGCATTTT. Protein: CASSLISAVGVVQPQHF.

The CDR3, as DNA: TGTGCCAGCAGCTTAGTTGGGACAGGGGGCCAAGAGACCCAGTACTTC. Translated: CASSLVGTGGQETQYF. The chain combines TRBV7-2 with TRBJ2-5; 11 bases fit TRBD1. This CDR3 contains 16 residues. CDR1 is SGHTA and CDR2 is FQGNSA in the germline V gene. After removal of 1 base from V and 1 base from J, the junction contained 2 bases not matched to a gene. The full variable domain, rest sourced from reference TRBV7-2 and TRBJ2-5, is GAGVSQSPSNKVTEKGKDVELRCDPISGHTALYWYRQSLGQGLEFLIYFQGNSAPDKSGLPSDRFSAERTGGSVSTLTIQRTQQEDSAVYLCASSLVGTGGQETQYFGPGTRLLVL.

This clone was recorded a few times. V is TRBV10-3 and J is TRBJ2-1, with D possibly TRBD1 on 6 matching bases. The germline V and J ends were trimmed by 2 bases and 9 bases, with 17 bases remaining between them. CDR1 is ENHRY and CDR2 is SYGVKD in the germline V gene. The CDR3 is made up of 15 amino acids. This CDR3 is CAISEVPQGPGEQFF. CDR3 sequence (DNA): TGTGCCATCAGTGAGGTCCCACAGGGTCCGGGTGAGCAGTTCTTC.

The rearrangement uses TRBV10-2 and TRBJ2-5, with 10 bases matching TRBD1. The CDR3 totals 13 residues. CDR1 is WSHSY and CDR2 is SAAADI in the germline V gene. V shed 6 bases, J shed 5 bases, and the junction held 3 bases outside the gene matches. This CDR3 is CASRRGQGETQYF. Written as DNA, the CDR3 is TGCGCCAGCAGGAGGGGACAGGGGGAGACCCAGTACTTC.

This chain uses TRBV19 with TRBJ1-5; 9 bases fit TRBD1. After removal of 4 bases from V and 5 bases from J, the junction contained 0 bases not matched to a gene. CDR3 size: 13 residues. Germline-derived CDR1 and CDR2 are LNHDA and SQIVND (reference sequence). CDR3 sequence: CASSRDRDQPQHF. As DNA, the CDR3 is TGTGCCAGTAGTAGGGACAGGGATCAGCCCCAGCATTTT.

The chain is built from TRBV18 and TRBJ1-1; D perhaps matches TRBD1 (6 bases). The CDR3 extends over 12 amino acids. Germline V gene lookup returns CDR1 KGHSH and CDR2 LQKENI. Trimming took off 6 bases at V and 5 bases at J, with 10 bases between the two ends. CDR3: CASSSQGTEAFF. Here the CDR3 DNA reads TGTGCCAGCTCGTCCCAGGGGACTGAAGCTTTCTTT. Full variable domain (rest looked up from reference TRBV18 and TRBJ1-1): NAGVMQNPRHLVRRRGQEARLRCSPMKGHSHVYWYRQLPEEGLKFMVYLQKENIIDESGMPKERFSAEFPKEGPSILRIQQVVRGDSAAYFCASSSQGTEAFFGQGTRLTVV.

The V and J genes are TRBV7-9 and TRBJ2-1, with TRBD1 identical over 10 bases. The V gene end was trimmed by 8 bases and the J gene end by 8 bases; junction bases not matched to a gene: 12. Germline-derived CDR1 and CDR2 are SEHNR and FQNEAQ (reference sequence). The CDR3 has 15 amino acids. DNA of the CDR3: TGTGCCAGCTGGGGGACAGGGGACATCTCGTATGAGCAGTTCTTC. This gives the protein CASWGTGDISYEQFF. The full variable domain, in which reference TRBV7-9 and TRBJ2-1 provide the parts outside the CDR3, is DTGVSQNPRHKITKRGQNVTFRCDPISEHNRLYWYRQTLGQGPEFLTYFQNEAQLEKSRLLSDRFSAERPKGSFSTLEIQRTEQGDSAMYLCASWGTGDISYEQFFGPGTRLTVL.

V usage is TRBV28 and J usage is TRBJ1-3; tentatively, D is TRBD1 (6 bases). Germline V lookup: CDR1 MDHEN, CDR2 SYDVKM. The CDR3 covers 14 residues. The V end was cut by 6 bases, the J end by 7 bases, with 16 bases between. CDR3 coding DNA: TGTGCCAGCAGCCCGCAGACAGGCCGTAACACCATATATTTT. Residues: CASSPQTGRNTIYF.